This T cell receptor (beta chain) was obtained from a study of metastatic and nonmetastatic thyroid tumors. No treatment of any kind had been given to any patient before thyroid surgery. Study processing details: Building a distant-metastasis classifier for papillary thyroid cancer drew on CDR3 differences across clinicopathological groups. TCRdb reanalyzed the PCR reads via MiXCR. TCRdb assigned the V and J calls; the authors' analysis was not used. The sample comprises 89,000 or so clones, 8% to 9.5% of which are singletons, and 8.8% rests with the top ten. The source is a female donor with papillary thyroid cancer or a benign thyroid nodule (not recorded which). Some clones in this sample may be carry-over from other donors' samples. The sample taken for sequencing was blood.

This CDR3 reads CASSSGMGANTEAFF. In DNA, the CDR3 is TGTGCCAGCAGCTCCGGAATGGGGGCGAACACTGAAGCTTTCTTT. This chain joins TRBV7-9 and TRBJ1-1; a weak D match, TRBD1 (6 bases). Trimming cost V 4 bases and J 1 base, with 13 bases left between them. CDR3 length: 15 residues. Germline V CDR1 and CDR2: SEHNR, FQNEAQ (reference sequence).